The TCR beta chain under discussion was sequenced for a study of Ad26.COV2.S vaccination and SARS-CoV-2 variants. At the level of the study: Dosing was one shot or two shots 56 days apart. Study-level results: Substantial response breadth was reportedly seen for spike-specific CD8+ and CD4+ T cells after vaccination. Recipients of either vaccine or placebo displayed similar breadth of non-spike TCRs.

About this clone itself: Its antigen is currently unknown.

TCRdb's copy holds only in-frame clones and misses some; the assay was immunoSEQ multiplex PCR. The sample consists of 510,000 or so clones, roughly 85% of them appearing once. The CDR3 consists of 16 residues. The V gene lost 4 bases and the J gene lost 2 bases, with 15 bases spanning the gap. Germline CDR1 is MNHEY and CDR2 is SVGEGT. Treatment given: some 19 received Ad26.COV2.S at low or high dose, single or two shots; 5 received placebo; per-sample allocation not given. At day 63 after the first vaccine or placebo injection, samples were drawn. Donation came from an adult in Boston who was aged 18-55 years.

This sequence originates from a person between 18 and 65 years old who received the Ad26.COV2.S COVID-19 vaccine or a placebo. Sample: peripheral blood, taken in a trial of Ad26.COV2.S vaccine versus placebo. J is TRBJ1-5 and V is TRBV6-2 or TRBV6-3; D is uncertain. The CDR3 region is CASSSWRGSGNQPQHF. The DNA for the CDR3 is TGTGCCAGCAGTTCCTGGCGGGGAAGCGGCAATCAGCCCCAGCATTTT.